Below are 23 T cell receptor beta chains sequenced from a single sample in a study of regulatory T cells in long-lasting Graves disease. For TCR beta, libraries came from iRepertoire HTBI primers and Arm-PCR of CDR3 regions. MiXCR, applied by TCRdb to the multiplex PCR reads, yields one record per CDR3 protein. The table has 400,000 to 500,000 distinct CDR3 sequences, 11% to 15% seen once; the top ten hold 17%. Time point specified: newly diagnosed GD, antithyroid drugs for less than 3 months. Scientists built the TCR library using RNA that was extracted from PBMCs. The sample was also linked to a second study, of T cells in Graves' hyperthyroidism and ophthalmopathy.

Sequenced here: peripheral blood mononuclear cells (PBMCs), sampled at new diagnosis, from a patient treated with antithyroid drugs. The receptors originated from a woman between 45 and 60 years old with Graves disease.

This chain joins TRBV2 and TRBJ2-3; no reliable D call. Germline V gene lookup returns CDR1 SNHLY and CDR2 FYNNEI. V lost 2 bases to trimming and J lost 4 bases, with 10 bases between them. The CDR3 is made up of 14 amino acids. The CDR3 loop reads CASSEFEYADTQYF. For the CDR3, the DNA is TGTGCCAGCAGTGAATTTGAGTACGCAGATACGCAGTATTTT.

Details on this clonotype: This sequence is one base from a far larger clone and is likely a read error. A read error is likely, as this CDR3 ends without the conserved phenylalanine or tryptophan. DNA of the CDR3: TGTGCCAGCAGTTTAAGCGGGACAGGGGGATCCTACGAGCAGTACCTC. Its translation is CASSLSGTGGSYEQYL. The chain employs TRBV11-2 and TRBJ2-7, with 11 bases that match TRBD1. The V gene's germline CDR1 is SGHAT and CDR2 FQNNGV. The CDR3 totals 16 residues. Germline trimming cut 6 bases from V and 1 base from J; bases unmatched to any gene: 8.

Only a few counts were recorded for this clonotype. V and J are TRBV18 and TRBJ1-1; no clear D gene. Germline V gene data show CDR1 as KGHSH and CDR2 as LQKENI. The CDR3 contains 15 residues. The V end was cut by 3 bases, the J end by 2 bases, with 13 bases between. The CDR3 region is CASSPREELNTEAFF. DNA of the CDR3: TGTGCCAGCTCACCCCGGGAGGAGTTAAACACTGAAGCTTTCTTT.

This clonotype was counted many times. This chain connects TRBV27 to TRBJ2-3, with TRBD2 matching 10 bases. The CDR3 extends over 16 amino acids. The germline V gene encodes CDR1 MNHEY and CDR2 SMNVEV (reference sequence). Unmatched junction bases numbered 8, after V lost 2 bases and J lost 6 bases. The CDR3 sequence: CASSLIAGGSWDTQYF. The CDR3 DNA follows: TGTGCCAGCAGTTTAATAGCGGGAGGATCATGGGATACGCAGTATTTT.

This clonotype appeared many times. V and J are TRBV7-9 and TRBJ2-1; 7 bases fit TRBD1. The CDR3 totals 15 residues. CDR1 and CDR2 from the germline V gene are SEHNR and FQNEAQ (reference sequence). The V and J ends lost 4 bases and 5 bases, in that order; junction bases with no gene match: 8. The CDR3, as DNA: TGTGCCAGCAGCTCGACAGGGATTGGGAACAATGAGCAGTTCTTC. Amino acid sequence: CASSSTGIGNNEQFF.

At least ten counts were recorded for this clonotype. The chain recombines TRBV19 with TRBJ2-1, with D possibly being TRBD2 (6 bases). V was shortened by 3 bases and J by 10 bases, with 16 bases between the two germline ends. The CDR3 contains 14 residues. Germline V gene lookup returns CDR1 LNHDA and CDR2 SQIVND (reference sequence). DNA of the CDR3: TGTGCCAGTAGTATGGGCCGACTAGAAAGCGAGCAGTTCTTC. Translation: CASSMGRLESEQFF.

This clonotype was seen at least ten times. The chain carries TRBV29-1 and TRBJ2-7; TRBD2 matches 14 bases. Per the germline V gene, CDR1 is SQVTM and CDR2 is ANQGSEA. The CDR3 spans 16 residues. J was trimmed by 0 bases and V by 7 bases; bases with no gene match: 8. The CDR3 here is CSAQGTSGRPSYEQYF. CDR3 nucleotide sequence: TGCAGCGCACAAGGGACTAGCGGGAGACCCTCCTACGAGCAGTACTTC.

This clonotype appeared many times. This chain joins TRBV7-3 and TRBJ2-1; 11 bases fit TRBD2. The junction had 6 bases not matched to a gene; V was cut back by 6 bases and J by 8 bases. Germline V gene lookup returns CDR1 SGHTA and CDR2 FQGTGA. The CDR3 spans 14 residues. The CDR3: CASRVSGGGDEQFF. The CDR3 DNA follows: TGTGCCAGCAGAGTTAGCGGGGGGGGGGATGAGCAGTTCTTC. Combining the CDR3 with reference TRBV7-3 and TRBJ2-1 gives the whole variable domain GAGVSQTPSNKVTEKGKYVELRCDPISGHTALYWYRQSLGQGPEFLIYFQGTGAADDSGLPNDRFFAVRPEGSVSTLKIQRTERGDSAVYLCASRVSGGGDEQFFGPGTRLTVL.

This clonotype showed up many times. The chain is built from TRBV20-1 and TRBJ2-3; D is uncertain. CDR1 and CDR2 (germline): DFQATT, SNEGSKA (reference sequence). CDR3 length: 12 residues. With 4 bases removed from V and 2 bases from J, the gap between germline ends came to 7 bases. In DNA, the CDR3 is TGCAGTGCTACAAGGGACACAGATACGCAGTATTTT. This gives the protein CSATRDTDTQYF.

This chain joins TRBV19 and TRBJ1-5; 7 bases are shared with TRBD1. The germline V gene encodes CDR1 LNHDA and CDR2 SQIVND (reference sequence). This CDR3 has 14 residues. J was trimmed by 4 bases and V by 5 bases; bases with no gene match: 5. CDR3 sequence (DNA): TGTGCCAGTAGTCGTCAGGGGGATAATCAGCCCCAGCATTTT. It encodes CASSRQGDNQPQHF.

This clonotype was counted many times. The rearrangement links TRBV2 to TRBJ1-6; D is uncertain. The ends were cut back, 2 bases at V and 2 bases at J, with 7 bases in the middle. The CDR3 contains 15 residues. Germline CDR1 is SNHLY and CDR2 is FYNNEI. CDR3 coding DNA: TGTGCCAGCAGTGAATCGAACACCTATAATTCACCCCTCCACTTT. Residues: CASSESNTYNSPLHF.

Many counts were recorded for this clonotype. The chain is built from TRBV7-9 and TRBJ2-5; D remains unclear. The CDR3 totals 15 residues. CDR1 and CDR2 from the germline V gene are SEHNR and FQNEAQ (reference sequence). V lost 0 bases and J lost 0, with 8 bases in between. This chain's CDR3 is CASSLALMNQETQYF. The CDR3 nucleotides are TGTGCCAGCAGCTTAGCCTTGATGAACCAAGAGACCCAGTACTTC.

This clonotype has ten or more counts. This chain links TRBV10-3 with TRBJ2-5, with D perhaps assigned TRBD1 or TRBD2 (5 bases each). V was cut by 6 bases and J by 5 bases, with 13 bases left in between. The CDR3 is 13 amino acids. Germline CDR1 reads ENHRY; CDR2 reads SYGVKD. CDR3 residues: CAIRGVGAETQYF. The CDR3 DNA sequence: TGTGCCATCAGGGGCGTCGGGGCCGAGACCCAGTACTTC.

The chain links TRBV10-1 to TRBJ2-5; 7 bases are a match to TRBD1. Germline V CDR1 and CDR2: WNHNN, SYGVQD (reference sequence). The CDR3 covers 14 residues. Losses at the gene ends were 4 bases for V and 5 bases for J; bases not matched to a gene: 7. The CDR3 sequence: CASSGPNRGETQYF. In DNA form, the CDR3 reads TGCGCCAGCAGTGGACCCAACAGGGGTGAGACCCAGTACTTC.

The chain is built from TRBV7-6 and TRBJ2-5, with D unclear. The CDR3 consists of 14 residues. Germline V lookup: CDR1 SGHVS, CDR2 FNYEAQ. The germline V and J ends were trimmed by 4 bases and 2 bases, with 11 bases remaining between them. Written as DNA, the CDR3 is TGTGCCAGCAGCTCGTACCAGGAACAAGAGACCCAGTACTTC. Its protein product is CASSSYQEQETQYF.

This clonotype was found a few times. J is TRBJ1-5 and V is TRBV12-5, with D possibly TRBD1 on 5 matching bases. Germline lookup yields CDR1 LGHNT and CDR2 FRNRAP. Trimming shortened V by 0 bases and J by 3 bases, and 6 bases separated the two germline ends. This CDR3 comprises 14 residues. CDR3 in DNA: TGTGCTAGTGGTTTGGTGGACATCAATCAGCCCCAGCATTTT. This codes for CASGLVDINQPQHF. Variable domain in full (rest from reference TRBV12-5 and TRBJ1-5): DARVTQTPRHKVTEMGQEVTMRCQPILGHNTVFWYRQTMMQGLELLAYFRNRAPLDDSGMPKDRFSAEMPDATLATLKIQPSEPRDSAVYFCASGLVDINQPQHFGDGTRLSIL.

This clonotype has at least ten counts. The J gene is TRBJ2-1, the V gene TRBV13, with D possibly TRBD2 on 6 matching bases. CDR3 length equals 12 residues. V gave up 5 bases and J gave up 10 bases, with 12 bases separating them. CDR1 PRHDT and CDR2 FYEKMQ come from the germline V gene (reference sequence). The CDR3 here is CASSPGDSEQFF. The CDR3 DNA is TGTGCCAGCAGCCCCGGGGACTCGGAGCAGTTCTTC.

This clonotype showed up many times. The rearrangement uses TRBV9 and TRBJ2-1; 10 bases agree with TRBD1. Germline CDR1 is SGDLS and CDR2 is YYNGEE. Germline trimming cut 0 bases from V and 3 bases from J; bases unmatched to any gene: 3. The CDR3 is 16 amino acids. The CDR3 spells CASSVGGTGVYNEQFF. For the CDR3, the DNA is TGTGCCAGCAGCGTAGGTGGGACAGGGGTCTACAATGAGCAGTTCTTC.

This clonotype has at least ten counts. The V gene is TRBV6-5, the J gene TRBJ1-1; 11 bases map to TRBD1. The CDR3 consists of 15 residues. CDR1 and CDR2 (germline): MNHEY, SVGAGI. V shed 0 bases, J shed 11 bases, and the junction held 8 bases outside the gene matches. CDR3 sequence reads: CASSYSGGQGAGAFF. The CDR3 coding sequence is TGTGCCAGCAGTTACTCGGGAGGACAGGGGGCTGGCGCTTTCTTT.

The chain recombines TRBV11-2 with TRBJ1-3; D is uncertain. This CDR3 contains 15 residues. The germline V gene has CDR1 SGHAT and CDR2 FQNNGV. V lost 4 bases, J lost 1 base, and 11 bases lay in between. The CDR3 reads CASSWTFLSGNTIYF. CDR3 nucleotides: TGTGCCAGCAGCTGGACGTTCCTATCTGGAAACACCATATATTTT.

This clonotype was observed a few times. The chain recombines TRBV5-1 with TRBJ2-1; TRBD1 aligns across 7 bases. The CDR3 runs 17 residues. J was trimmed by 4 bases and V by 0 bases; bases with no gene match: 10. Germline V gives CDR1 SGHRS, CDR2 YFSETQ. CDR3 in amino acids: CASSLVHRGRFYNEQFF. The DNA for the CDR3 is TGCGCCAGCAGCTTGGTTCACAGGGGTCGGTTTTACAATGAGCAGTTCTTC.

The rearrangement uses TRBV5-1 and TRBJ2-2; maybe TRBD2 (6 bases). V was pared by 4 bases and J by 1 base, with 11 bases between. The CDR3 loop spans 15 amino acids. Germline loops: CDR1 SGHRS, CDR2 YFSETQ. In DNA form, the CDR3 reads TGCGCCAGCAGCCTGTCTAGCGAGAACACCGGGGAGCTGTTTTTT. Protein: CASSLSSENTGELFF.

CDR3 in amino acids: CASSRGGSGTFYNEQFF. The CDR3 DNA sequence: TGTGCCAGCAGCAGAGGGGGTAGCGGAACCTTCTACAATGAGCAGTTCTTC. The gene calls are TRBV5-4 and TRBJ2-1; the D call may be TRBD1 or TRBD2 (6 bases each). Trimming took 4 bases from V and 3 from J, leaving 20 bases between them. Germline V gives CDR1 SGHNT, CDR2 YYREEE (reference sequence). This CDR3 spans 17 amino acids.